A selection of T cell receptor beta chains follows, all from one sample in a study of glioma-infiltrating T cells after dendritic cell vaccination. Clones were sequenced by immunoSEQ multiplex PCR, and TCRdb holds only the in-frame ones, with some missing. The sample shows around 100,000 clones, less than 90% of them seen only once. Sample: blood, taken after dendritic cell vaccination. All receptors come from a human donor with glioblastoma. The CDR3 runs from the conserved cysteine through the conserved F or W. D genes are given only for firm matches. Where a row states a size, it is once, few, many or the class of an expanded clone; other rows omit it.

V gene,J gene,D gene,clone size,CDR3 protein,CDR3 DNA
TRBV9,TRBJ2-3,TRBD2,once,CASSVKASGGEADTQYF,TGTGCCAGCAGCGTCAAAGCTAGCGGGGGAGAGGCAGATACGCAGTATTTT
TRBV2,TRBJ2-7,-,-,CASSTPGLRYEQYF,TGTGCCAGCAGTACCCCGGGACTGCGATACGAGCAGTACTTC
TRBV2,TRBJ2-1,-,-,CASSDRGTNEQFF,TGTGCCAGCAGTGATAGGGGGACCAATGAGCAGTTCTTC
TRBV19,TRBJ1-2,-,-,CASSNRASNYGYTF,TGTGCCAGTAGTAACAGGGCTTCTAACTATGGCTACACCTTC
TRBV5-6,TRBJ1-1,TRBD1,-,CASSLFGQGAITEAFF,TGTGCCAGCAGCTTGTTTGGACAGGGGGCTATTACTGAAGCTTTCTTT
TRBV9,TRBJ2-5,TRBD1,-,CASSPRDRVYETQYF,TGTGCCAGCAGCCCCCGGGACAGGGTTTACGAGACCCAGTACTTC
TRBV5-6,TRBJ1-2,TRBD1,few,CASSPNDGTGGSGYTF,TGTGCCAGCAGCCCCAACGACGGGACAGGGGGATCTGGCTACACCTTC
TRBV20-1,TRBJ1-1,-,once,CSALINTEAFF,TGCAGTGCCCTAATAAACACTGAAGCTTTCTTT
TRBV6-5,TRBJ1-1,TRBD1,-,CASSRDREGSEAFF,TGTGCCAGCAGTCGGGACAGGGAAGGATCTGAAGCTTTCTTT
TRBV13,TRBJ2-5,-,-,CASSRGQKAGETQYF,TGTGCCAGCAGCCGAGGACAGAAAGCGGGGGAGACCCAGTACTTC
TRBV18,TRBJ1-1,-,many,CASSMEKPNTEAFF,TGTGCCAGCTCAATGGAGAAACCGAACACTGAAGCTTTCTTT
TRBV29-1,TRBJ1-2,TRBD1,once,CSVLDTHRGYGYTF,TGCAGCGTCCTGGACACCCACAGGGGCTATGGCTACACCTTC
TRBV2,TRBJ2-1,TRBD2,-,CASEEGLAYNEQFF,TGTGCCAGTGAAGAGGGACTAGCCTACAATGAGCAGTTCTTC
TRBV13,TRBJ2-1,TRBD2,once,CASKKAGGIPYNEQFF,TGTGCCAGCAAGAAAGCGGGGGGCATACCCTACAATGAGCAGTTCTTC
TRBV6-6,TRBJ1-3,-,few,CASSYPTELGNTIYF,TGTGCCAGCAGTTACCCAACAGAGCTAGGAAACACCATATATTTT
TRBV7-2,TRBJ1-2,-,-,CASSDRRSPVYGYTF,TGTGCCAGCAGCGATCGCCGGAGTCCTGTCTATGGCTACACCTTC
TRBV19,TRBJ2-2,-,-,CASSSRDKPNTGELFF,TGTGCCAGTAGTTCCCGGGACAAGCCGAACACCGGGGAGCTGTTTTTT
TRBV15,TRBJ1-2,-,-,CATSSLKSMAGQYYGYTF,TGTGCCACCAGCAGTCTTAAGTCAATGGCAGGCCAATACTATGGCTACACCTTC
TRBV4-1,TRBJ2-7,TRBD1,-,CASSQREQGGDEQYF,TGCGCCAGCAGCCAGAGGGAACAGGGGGGCGACGAGCAGTACTTC
TRBV5-4,TRBJ2-1,-,once,CASRQDRSSYNEQFF,TGTGCCAGCAGACAGGACAGAAGCTCCTACAATGAGCAGTTCTTC
TRBV19,TRBJ1-2,-,-,CASSTPGVDYGYTF,TGTGCCAGTAGTACCCCCGGGGTTGACTATGGCTACACCTTC
TRBV7-8,TRBJ1-3,-,-,CASSLLLGGKGNTIYF,TGTGCCAGCAGCTTACTCCTCGGGGGGAAAGGAAACACCATATATTTT
TRBV4-1,TRBJ2-6,-,-,CASSQDQGTGANVLTF,TGCGCCAGCAGCCAAGATCAGGGAACTGGGGCCAACGTCCTGACTTTC
TRBV25-1,TRBJ1-2,-,once,CATRGEGIIGSYGYTF,TGTGCCACCCGCGGGGAGGGAATAATCGGAAGCTATGGCTACACCTTC
TRBV27,TRBJ2-7,TRBD1,-,CASSLTGGYEQYF,TGTGCCAGCAGTTTAACAGGGGGCTACGAGCAGTACTTC
TRBV2,TRBJ1-1,TRBD1,-,CASSDGQGNTEAFF,TGTGCCAGCAGTGACGGACAGGGGAACACTGAAGCTTTCTTT
TRBV6-5,TRBJ1-6,TRBD1,-,CASTRDRGSPLHF,TGTGCCAGCACTCGGGACAGGGGGTCACCCCTCCACTTT
TRBV5-6,TRBJ2-7,TRBD2,once,CASSTGRSGAYEQYF,TGTGCCAGCAGCACAGGCAGAAGCGGGGCCTACGAGCAGTACTTC
TRBV7-9,TRBJ2-1,TRBD2,-,CASSLVAGGLDNEQFF,TGTGCCAGCAGCTTAGTGGCGGGGGGGTTAGACAATGAGCAGTTCTTC
TRBV13,TRBJ1-5,-,-,CASSLGQGYQPQHF,TGTGCCAGCAGCTTAGGACAGGGCTATCAGCCCCAGCATTTT
TRBV7-8,TRBJ1-4,-,-,CASSQSGARDEKLFF,TGTGCCAGCAGCCAATCCGGTGCCCGAGATGAAAAACTGTTTTTT
TRBV6-1,TRBJ2-7,-,-,CASSVPQGTGYEQYF,TGTGCCAGCAGTGTCCCACAGGGGACTGGATACGAGCAGTACTTC
TRBV18,TRBJ1-1,TRBD1,-,CASSRTGGVGMNTEAFF,TGTGCCAGCTCACGGACAGGGGGCGTGGGGATGAACACTGAAGCTTTCTTT
TRBV10-3,TRBJ2-7,-,-,CATRQEYSYEQYF,TGTGCCACCAGACAGGAGTACTCCTACGAGCAGTACTTC
TRBV5-1,TRBJ2-2,TRBD2,-,CASSYGTSGGAGELFF,TGCGCCAGCAGCTACGGGACTAGCGGGGGGGCCGGGGAGCTGTTTTTT
TRBV6-5,TRBJ1-1,-,-,CASSYEGAEAFF,TGTGCCAGCAGTTACGAAGGGGCTGAAGCTTTCTTT
TRBV7-2,TRBJ1-5,TRBD1,-,CASSSPQGALGNQPQHF,TGTGCCAGCAGCTCCCCACAGGGGGCGCTTGGCAATCAGCCCCAGCATTTT
TRBV19,TRBJ2-7,-,-,CASSIIGTPGNEQYF,TGTGCCAGTAGTATTATCGGGACTCCGGGGAACGAGCAGTACTTC
TRBV11-2,TRBJ2-7,TRBD1,-,CASSLGQGAREQYF,TGTGCCAGCAGCTTAGGGCAGGGGGCGAGGGAGCAGTACTTC
TRBV30,TRBJ1-6,-,-,CAWSARVGSPLHF,TGTGCCTGGAGTGCCCGCGTTGGTTCACCCCTCCACTTT
TRBV25-1,TRBJ2-7,-,-,CASSGPGRVAMDEQYF,TGTGCCAGCAGTGGTCCCGGGAGAGTTGCCATGGACGAGCAGTACTTC
TRBV6-1,TRBJ1-1,-,-,CASSERGTEAFF,TGTGCCAGCAGTGAGAGAGGTACTGAAGCTTTCTTT
TRBV5-1,TRBJ2-6,TRBD1,-,CASSLTTGGVGANVLTF,TGCGCCAGCAGCTTGACCACAGGGGGCGTTGGGGCCAACGTCCTGACTTTC
TRBV2,TRBJ2-4,TRBD2,many,CASSHDFSGGAKNIQYF,TGTGCCAGCAGTCACGACTTTAGCGGGGGAGCCAAAAACATTCAGTACTTC
TRBV9,TRBJ1-4,-,-,CASSVGHGDEKLFF,TGTGCCAGCAGCGTCGGACACGGAGATGAAAAACTGTTTTTT
TRBV19,TRBJ1-2,-,few,CASSIAGTPGYGYTF,TGTGCCAGTAGTATAGCCGGGACACCCGGCTATGGCTACACCTTC
TRBV19,TRBJ1-2,TRBD1,-,CASSVTGQGFNTF,TGTGCCAGTAGTGTAACGGGACAGGGTTTCAACACCTTC
TRBV18,TRBJ2-7,TRBD1,-,CASSLSRDRVYEQYF,TGTGCCAGCTCACTAAGCCGGGACAGGGTCTACGAGCAGTACTTC
TRBV15,TRBJ2-7,TRBD1,-,CATSSQADRGYEQYF,TGTGCCACCAGCAGTCAGGCGGACAGGGGCTACGAGCAGTACTTC
TRBV7-2,TRBJ1-1,TRBD1,-,CASSLDGLRGRAEAFF,TGTGCCAGCAGCTTGGACGGGTTAAGGGGGCGGGCTGAAGCTTTCTTT
TRBV19,TRBJ1-2,-,-,CASGDTTNYGYTF,TGTGCCAGTGGGGACACGACTAACTATGGCTACACCTTC
TRBV7-9,TRBJ1-6,TRBD1,-,CASSGTGGESPLHF,TGTGCCAGCAGCGGGACAGGGGGCGAGTCACCCCTCCACTTT
TRBV19,TRBJ1-1,-,-,CASSVRILNTEAFF,TGTGCCAGTAGTGTCAGGATCCTGAACACTGAAGCTTTCTTT
TRBV5-1,TRBJ2-3,-,-,CASSLLGTDTQYF,TGCGCCAGCAGCTTGTTAGGCACAGATACGCAGTATTTT
TRBV10-3,TRBJ1-1,-,-,CAIGQGGTEAFF,TGTGCCATCGGGCAGGGTGGAACTGAAGCTTTCTTT